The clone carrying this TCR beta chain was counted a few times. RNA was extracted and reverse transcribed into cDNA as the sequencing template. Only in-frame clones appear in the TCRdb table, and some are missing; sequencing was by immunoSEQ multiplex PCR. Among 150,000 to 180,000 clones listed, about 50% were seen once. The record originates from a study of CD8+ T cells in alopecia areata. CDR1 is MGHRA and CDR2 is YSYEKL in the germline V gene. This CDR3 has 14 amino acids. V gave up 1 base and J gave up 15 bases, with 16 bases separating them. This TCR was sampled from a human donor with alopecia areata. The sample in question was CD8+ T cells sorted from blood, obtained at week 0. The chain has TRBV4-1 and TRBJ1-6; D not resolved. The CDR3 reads CASSQVQDGSFLHF. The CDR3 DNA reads TGCGCCAGCAGCCAAGTTCAGGACGGCTCATTCCTCCACTTT.